The 5 T cell receptor beta chains listed next were all sequenced from one sample in a study of CD8 T cells in ankylosing spondylitis. Each CDR3 protein gets one entry after TCRdb re-called the 5' RACE reads with MiXCR. The sample carries thousands of distinct CDR3 sequences, 2.1% recorded once. Sequencing used blood, either unsorted or a sorted T cell fraction (not recorded which). The receptors stem from a male donor with ankylosing spondylitis or in good health (not recorded which).

In its sample, this clonotype is medium-sized. The chain links TRBV9 to TRBJ2-1; D is possibly TRBD2 (6 bases). Germline CDR1 reads SGDLS; CDR2 reads YYNGEE. The CDR3 consists of 15 residues. Between the trimmed V and J ends, which lost 0 bases and 8 bases, there was a span of 15 bases. The CDR3 protein is CASSVVPASAYEQFF. The DNA for the CDR3 is TGTGCCAGCAGCGTAGTCCCGGCTAGCGCTTATGAGCAGTTCTTC. The complete variable domain, with remaining parts taken from reference TRBV9 and TRBJ2-1, reads DSGVTQTPKHLITATGQRVTLRCSPRSGDLSVYWYQQSLDQGLQFLIQYYNGEERAKGNILERFSAQQFPDLHSELNLSSLELGDSALYFCASSVVPASAYEQFFGPGTRLTVL.

This clonotype was seen repeatedly, ten times or more. The chain is built from TRBV9 and TRBJ2-1; no clear D. The CDR3 totals 17 residues. Germline V lookup: CDR1 SGDLS, CDR2 YYNGEE. Trimming shortened V by 0 bases and J by 2 bases, and 15 bases separated the two germline ends. Here the CDR3 reads CASSVGNRVRPYNEQFF. The CDR3 DNA is TGTGCCAGCAGCGTAGGCAATAGAGTACGACCCTACAATGAGCAGTTCTTC.

Many counts were recorded for this clonotype. The genes are TRBV9 and TRBJ1-4; TRBD1 agrees at 11 bases. This CDR3 has 16 amino acids. The germline gives CDR1 SGDLS, CDR2 YYNGEE. Germline trimming cut 3 bases from V and 8 bases from J; bases unmatched to any gene: 9. The CDR3 region has the DNA TGTGCCAGCAGCGCCGGACAGGGGGCTTCCGGGGAAAAACTGTTTTTT. This gives the protein CASSAGQGASGEKLFF. Based on the CDR3 plus reference TRBV9 and TRBJ1-4, the full variable domain is DSGVTQTPKHLITATGQRVTLRCSPRSGDLSVYWYQQSLDQGLQFLIQYYNGEERAKGNILERFSAQQFPDLHSELNLSSLELGDSALYFCASSAGQGASGEKLFFGSGTQLSVL.

The sample holds many counts of this clonotype. V usage is TRBV9 and J usage is TRBJ2-2, with 7 bases that match TRBD2. Germline lookup yields CDR1 SGDLS and CDR2 YYNGEE. Germline trimming cut 3 bases from V and 4 bases from J; bases unmatched to any gene: 9. CDR3 length: 16 amino acids. The CDR3 coding sequence is TGTGCCAGCAGCGATGGACTAGGGTGGGGCACCGGGGAGCTGTTTTTT. Its protein product is CASSDGLGWGTGELFF.

This clonotype is medium-sized. The chain joins TRBV9 to TRBJ1-1, with a tentative D call TRBD1 (6 bases). Trimming left V 2 bases short and J 1 base short, with 9 bases between. Per the germline V gene, CDR1 is SGDLS and CDR2 is YYNGEE. This CDR3 spans 14 amino acids. In DNA form, the CDR3 reads TGTGCCAGCAGCGTCGGGGGACAGAACACTGAAGCTTTCTTT. Protein: CASSVGGQNTEAFF.